This T cell receptor (beta chain) was obtained from a study of T-cell reconstitution after alpha-beta-depleted transplantation in children. Preparation of the TCRbeta library was carried out with unique molecular identifiers. TCRdb re-derived calls from the PCR reads in MiXCR, one entry per CDR3 protein. The profile covers about 300,000 distinct CDR3 sequences, with around a tenth appearing a single time and roughly 7% taken by the ten largest. Study findings and constraints: Alpha-beta T cells present about two months after transplant were reported to originate from several hundred expanded graft clones. T-cell counts and diversity at one year post-transplant came mainly from newly produced T cells. Surviving thymic progenitors and recipient T cells were the source of high TCRbeta diversity at day 60 in some patients.

The table lists this clonotype with many counts. Its antigen is not identified. The sample consisted of PBMCs, taken before TCRalphabeta/CD19-depleted stem cell transplant. This TCR was sampled from a boy under two years old with acute myeloid leukemia, due to receive a stem cell transplant.

Here the CDR3 DNA reads TGCGCCAGCAGCTTGATCGGACTAGCGGGACAAGAGACCCAGTACTTC. Residues: CASSLIGLAGQETQYF. V gene TRBV5-1 combines with J gene TRBJ2-5; 12 nucleotides match TRBD2. Trimming took 1 base from V and 2 from J; bases not matched to a gene: 3. CDR3 length equals 16 residues. Germline CDR1 and CDR2: SGHRS and YFSETQ.